The source of this TCR beta chain is a study of T cell clones after liver transplantation. Study context: Samples came from ITN030ST, which attempted immunosuppression withdrawal within 2 years of liver transplantation.

This table comes from immunoSEQ multiplex PCR, and its TCRdb copy is limited to in-frame clones, with some not included. This table has under 55,000 clones, 85% to 90% appearing once. Sequences were derived from CD4+ T cells from blood, sampled 24 months after liver transplant. This receptor was identified in a human patient who received a liver transplant. Part of the T cells may come from the graft donor.

CDR3 amino acids: CASSVDPGQGAYGYTF. The CDR3 DNA is TGTGCCAGCAGCGTTGATCCGGGACAGGGGGCATACGGCTACACCTTC. The chain carries TRBV9 and TRBJ1-2; 12 bases are a match to TRBD1. Germline CDR1 is SGDLS and CDR2 is YYNGEE. The CDR3 extends over 16 amino acids. V trimming: 2 bases; J trimming: 8 bases; junction bases outside the gene matches: 10.